Below are 28 T cell receptor beta chains sequenced from a single sample in a study of blood T cell repertoires in COVID-19. Profiling relied on immunoSEQ multiplex PCR, and the TCRdb table lists in-frame clones only, not all of them. The sample carries under 250,000 clones, 83% recorded once. Material for sequencing was PBMCs or T cells enriched from blood (not recorded which). These receptor sequences come from a woman aged 40 to 55 who had been exposed to COVID-19.

This clone was detected only once. The sample holds other DNA sequences that translate to the same CDR3. This chain connects TRBV5-1 to TRBJ2-5; 7 bases map to TRBD2. CDR1 SGHRS and CDR2 YFSETQ come from the germline V gene. J lost 3 bases, V lost 0 bases, and 2 bases had no gene match. The CDR3 runs 14 residues. CDR3 nucleotide sequence: TGCGCCAGCAGCTTGGTAGCGGGCAAAGAGACCCAGTACTTC. Translating gives CASSLVAGKETQYF.

This chain links TRBV18 with TRBJ1-6, with D possibly being TRBD1 (5 bases). The germline V gene has CDR1 KGHSH and CDR2 LQKENI. Between the trimmed V and J ends, which lost 4 bases and 10 bases, there was a span of 17 bases. The CDR3 runs 15 residues. The CDR3 here is CASSRAGTSRSPLHF. In DNA, the CDR3 is TGTGCCAGCTCACGCGCAGGGACTAGTCGATCACCCCTCCACTTT. The variable domain in full, completed from reference TRBV18 and TRBJ1-6, reads NAGVMQNPRHLVRRRGQEARLRCSPMKGHSHVYWYRQLPEEGLKFMVYLQKENIIDESGMPKERFSAEFPKEGPSILRIQQVVRGDSAAYFCASSRAGTSRSPLHFGNGTRLTVT.

The rearrangement joins TRBV5-4 to TRBJ2-1; possibly TRBD1 for D (6 bases). Trimming shortened V by 0 bases and J by 4 bases, and 11 bases separated the two germline ends. The CDR3 extends over 15 amino acids. The germline V gene encodes CDR1 SGHNT and CDR2 YYREEE (reference sequence). The DNA of the CDR3 is TGTGCCAGCAGCTTGGGCCTTACAGGGTACAATGAGCAGTTCTTC. Translating gives CASSLGLTGYNEQFF.

The chain combines TRBV4-1 with TRBJ1-1; TRBD1 might be the D (5 bases). Deletions cut 4 bases from V and 1 base from J, with 7 bases between. The CDR3 has 13 amino acids. Germline CDR1 reads MGHRA; CDR2 reads YSYEKL. DNA of the CDR3: TGCGCCAGCAGCCCGGGGGGGAACACTGAAGCTTTCTTT. The encoded protein is CASSPGGNTEAFF.

This chain links TRBV7-8 with TRBJ1-1, with TRBD1 as a possible D gene (5 bases). Germline V gene data show CDR1 as SGHVS and CDR2 as FQNEAQ. The CDR3 contains 14 residues. Trimming pared 3 bases from V and 7 bases from J, leaving 15 bases between. CDR3 residues: CASSFTNSRVEAFF. The CDR3 DNA is TGTGCCAGCAGCTTCACCAACAGCAGGGTTGAAGCTTTCTTT.

This clone has a single count. The chain recombines TRBV4-2 with TRBJ2-1, with 9 bases that match TRBD1. CDR1 is LGHNA, CDR2 YNFKEQ, per germline. V was pared by 0 bases and J by 6 bases, with 6 bases of the junction left unmatched. CDR3 length equals 16 residues. The CDR3 sequence is CASSQETGTGFNEQFF. The CDR3, as DNA: TGTGCCAGCAGCCAAGAAACCGGGACAGGGTTCAATGAGCAGTTCTTC.

The V call is TRBV19, the J call TRBJ1-6, with 9 bases aligning to TRBD1. CDR1 LNHDA and CDR2 SQIVND come from the germline V gene (reference sequence). This CDR3 has 16 residues. Trimming took 5 bases from V and 6 from J; bases not matched to a gene: 8. CDR3 loop: CASSGLTGGSNSPLHF. The CDR3 DNA sequence: TGTGCCAGTAGTGGACTTACAGGGGGCTCTAATTCACCCCTCCACTTT.

The chain carries TRBV3-1 (or the pseudogene TRBV3-2) and TRBJ2-1; TRBD1 aligns across 7 bases. CDR1 is LGHDT and CDR2 is YNNKEL in the germline V gene (reference sequence). The CDR3 spans 15 residues. The junction had 5 bases not matched to a gene; V was cut back by 5 bases and J by 1 base. The CDR3 loop is CASSNGQESYNEQFF. CDR3 bases: TGTGCCAGCAGCAATGGACAGGAGTCCTACAATGAGCAGTTCTTC.

The CDR3 loop is CASSPIGQGSSGNTIYF. The CDR3 coding sequence is TGTGCCAGCAGTCCGATCGGACAGGGGAGCTCTGGAAACACCATATATTTT. The chain has TRBV11-2 and TRBJ1-3, with 9 nucleotides matching TRBD1. This CDR3 contains 17 residues. Germline lookup yields CDR1 SGHAT and CDR2 FQNNGV. V shed 6 bases and J 0 bases; nucleotides not matched to a gene: 9.

This chain joins TRBV28 and TRBJ2-1; D is perhaps TRBD1 (7 bases). V was trimmed by 7 bases and J by 0 bases, leaving 13 bases between them. Germline values: CDR1 MDHEN, CDR2 SYDVKM. The CDR3 spans 15 residues. CDR3 DNA sequence: TGTGCCAGCACCCCAGGGGGGAGCTCCTACAATGAGCAGTTCTTC. Translating gives CASTPGGSSYNEQFF.

This sequence joins TRBV25-1 and TRBJ1-6; 8 nucleotides line up with TRBD1. There are 15 residues in the CDR3. V was pared by 2 bases and J by 3 bases, with 0 bases of the junction left unmatched. Germline assignment: CDR1 MGHDK and CDR2 SYGVNS. The CDR3 is CASSEGTGYNSPLHF. The CDR3 coding sequence is TGTGCCAGCAGTGAAGGGACAGGCTATAATTCACCCCTCCACTTT.

The rearrangement joins TRBV18 to TRBJ1-1; 9 bases are a match to TRBD1. Germline CDR1 KGHSH, CDR2 LQKENI. The V and J ends lost 2 bases and 7 bases, in that order; junction bases with no gene match: 5. This CDR3 spans 14 amino acids. The CDR3 is CASSPTGTGFEAFF. The DNA for the CDR3 is TGTGCCAGCTCACCAACCGGGACAGGGTTTGAAGCTTTCTTT.

The table lists this clone with a few counts. The rearrangement joins TRBV9 to TRBJ2-4; D unresolved. The CDR3 totals 14 residues. The germline gives CDR1 SGDLS, CDR2 YYNGEE. V lost 0 bases to trimming and J lost 4 bases, with 8 bases between them. The CDR3, as DNA: TGTGCCAGCAGCGTAGGGGCAGAAAAAAACATTCAGTACTTC. Its translation: CASSVGAEKNIQYF.

The chain carries TRBV10-3 and TRBJ1-2; possibly TRBD1 for D (5 bases). CDR1 is ENHRY and CDR2 is SYGVKD in the germline V gene. The V and J ends lost 8 bases and 0 bases respectively, with 16 bases between them. The CDR3 has 15 residues. DNA of the CDR3: TGTGCCATCCTAAACCAGGACAAACCTAACTATGGCTACACCTTC. Translation: CAILNQDKPNYGYTF.

There are a few counts of this clone. The V and J genes are TRBV2 and TRBJ1-1; no reliable D call. V lost 3 bases to trimming and J lost 7 bases, with 3 bases between them. Germline V CDR1 and CDR2: SNHLY, FYNNEI. The CDR3 has 10 amino acids. The CDR3 sequence: CASSDNEAFF. The CDR3 DNA follows: TGTGCCAGCAGTGATAATGAAGCTTTCTTT. Full variable domain (outside the CDR3, taken from reference TRBV2 and TRBJ1-1): EPEVTQTPSHQVTQMGQEVILRCVPISNHLYFYWYRQILGQKVEFLVSFYNNEISEKSEIFDDQFSVERPDGSNFTLKIRSTKLEDSAMYFCASSDNEAFFGQGTRLTVV.

J is TRBJ1-2 and V is TRBV11-1; 10 nucleotides match TRBD1. This CDR3 has 15 residues. V was clipped by 5 bases and J by 8 bases; unmatched bases: 11. Germline assignment: CDR1 SGHAT and CDR2 FQDESV (reference sequence). The chain's CDR3 is CASSHDRGREVGYTF. The CDR3 nucleotides read TGTGCCAGCAGCCACGACAGGGGGCGCGAAGTAGGCTACACCTTC.

This chain connects TRBV6-5 to TRBJ1-1, with D unclear. Trimming took off 7 bases at V and 3 bases at J, with 12 bases between the two ends. The germline gives CDR1 MNHEY, CDR2 SVGAGI. This CDR3 has 13 amino acids. The DNA for the CDR3 is TGTGCCAGCATGAGAGGGTGGGACACTGAAGCTTTCTTT. Its protein is CASMRGWDTEAFF.

The chain uses TRBV7-6 and TRBJ1-1; no clear D gene. This CDR3 is built from 13 residues. V lost 2 bases and J 1 base, leaving 5 bases between the germline ends. Per germline, CDR1 SGHVS and CDR2 FNYEAQ. In nucleotides, the CDR3 is TGTGCCAGCAGCTTAAACGGGAACACTGAAGCTTTCTTT. As protein: CASSLNGNTEAFF.

There are many counts of this clone. The chain carries TRBV6-5 and TRBJ1-5, with D maybe TRBD1 (6 bases). Germline V gives CDR1 MNHEY, CDR2 SVGAGI. The CDR3 contains 13 residues. Trimming removed 11 bases from V and 4 bases from J, with 15 bases in between. As DNA, the CDR3 is TGTGCCTTATCCACTCAGGGGAATCAGCCCCAGCATTTT. Its translation: CALSTQGNQPQHF.

This clone was observed a single time. The rearrangement joins TRBV19 to TRBJ2-5; possible D gene TRBD1, 5 bases. Trimming cost V 3 bases and J 1 base, with 15 bases left between them. Germline V gene lookup returns CDR1 LNHDA and CDR2 SQIVND (reference sequence). This CDR3 is built from 16 residues. The CDR3 DNA reads TGTGCCAGTAGTATGACTTGGACAAACCTCCAAGAGACCCAGTACTTC. It is translated as CASSMTWTNLQETQYF.

For the CDR3, the DNA is TGTGCCAGCAGCGTAGTGTCAGGACAGGGGAATGGCTACACCTTC. It yields the protein CASSVVSGQGNGYTF. The chain recombines TRBV9 with TRBJ1-2; TRBD1 agrees at 9 bases. Per germline, CDR1 SGDLS and CDR2 YYNGEE. The CDR3 runs to 15 residues. V shed 0 bases, J shed 6 bases, and the junction held 6 bases outside the gene matches.

This chain uses TRBV5-1 with TRBJ1-3, with 7 bases identical to TRBD1. Looked up from germline, CDR1 is SGHRS and CDR2 is YFSETQ. The V and J ends lost 0 bases and 6 bases, in that order; junction bases with no gene match: 3. There are 14 residues in the CDR3. The CDR3 loop reads CASSLGDRENTIYF. In DNA, the CDR3 is TGCGCCAGCAGCTTGGGAGACAGGGAAAACACCATATATTTT.

The chain has TRBV2 and TRBJ1-1; 7 positions match TRBD1. The CDR3 length is 14 residues. The ends lost 6 bases at V and 3 bases at J; junction bases unmatched: 7. Germline CDR1 reads SNHLY; CDR2 reads FYNNEI. The CDR3: CASRSETGHTEAFF. Written as DNA, the CDR3 is TGTGCCAGCAGGAGTGAGACAGGGCACACTGAAGCTTTCTTT.

The CDR3 region is CASSQERTGFNYGYTF. The CDR3 DNA follows: TGCGCCAGCAGCCAAGAGAGGACAGGGTTTAACTATGGCTACACCTTC. The V call is TRBV4-3, the J call TRBJ1-2, with TRBD1 identical over 8 bases. The CDR3 length is 16 residues. Trimming at V came to 0 bases and at J to 1 base, leaving 4 bases not matched to a gene. Germline V CDR1 and CDR2: LGHNA, YSLEER.

This clone came up once. V and J are TRBV5-1 and TRBJ1-4; TRBD1 agrees at 7 bases. Germline CDR1 is SGHRS and CDR2 is YFSETQ. The V segment lost 4 bases and the J segment 8 bases; nucleotides outside the gene matches: 8. CDR3 length: 14 amino acids. CDR3 residues: CASSPSGTDEKLFF. In DNA form, the CDR3 reads TGCGCCAGCAGCCCGTCGGGGACAGACGAAAAACTGTTTTTT.

The chain has TRBV12-3 or TRBV12-4 and TRBJ1-1; D gene ambiguous. CDR3 length: 12 amino acids. V was clipped by 0 bases and J by 10 bases, with 9 bases between them. CDR3 region: CASSLAQLGAFF. The CDR3 bases are TGTGCCAGCAGTTTAGCACAGCTCGGAGCTTTCTTT.

This clone was found a few times. The chain couples TRBV5-8 to TRBJ2-5; 7 positions agree with TRBD1. With 4 bases clipped from V and 5 bases from J, the junction kept 8 bases outside the gene matches. The CDR3 spans 14 residues. In germline, CDR1 is SGHTS, CDR2 YDEGEE. The CDR3 here is CASSITTGSETQYF. The CDR3 DNA follows: TGTGCCAGCAGCATAACGACAGGGTCGGAGACCCAGTACTTC.

The gene calls are TRBV19 and TRBJ2-1, with D possibly matching TRBD2 (6 bases). V lost 7 bases and J 8 bases, leaving 21 bases between the germline ends. The germline V gene encodes CDR1 LNHDA and CDR2 SQIVND (reference sequence). The CDR3 consists of 15 residues. CDR3 sequence (DNA): TGTGCCAGTACCCGGGCAGGGACTCTCCCCGATGAGCAGTTCTTC. Protein sequence: CASTRAGTLPDEQFF.